This passage covers 22 T cell receptor beta chains from one sample sequenced in a study of T cell responses to AZD1222 COVID-19 vaccine. The method was immunoSEQ multiplex PCR; TCRdb's version includes in-frame clones alone and lacks a portion of them. The data hold some 200,000 clones, with roughly 92% observed a single time. The sample consisted of peripheral blood, taken on day 0 of AZD1222 vaccination. The receptors here all came from an adult in good health.

CDR3 DNA sequence: TGTGCCTGGAGTGTACTCGGACAGGGGGCGCTTCGTGGCTACACCTTC. Its protein is CAWSVLGQGALRGYTF. This chain links TRBV30 with TRBJ1-2; 11 nucleotides agree with TRBD1. Germline V gives CDR1 GTSNPN, CDR2 SVGIG (reference sequence). Germline trimming cut 0 bases from V and 7 bases from J; bases unmatched to any gene: 10. This CDR3 has 16 amino acids.

The chain carries TRBV2 and TRBJ1-1; D not certain. The CDR3 consists of 12 residues. Germline CDR1 and CDR2: SNHLY and FYNNEI. Here the CDR3 reads CAGIKEITEAFF. In nucleotides, the CDR3 is TGTGCAGGAATCAAGGAAATCACTGAAGCTTTCTTT.

The chain is built from TRBV6-5 and TRBJ1-2; no clear D gene. This CDR3 has 15 residues. The germline V gene encodes CDR1 MNHEY and CDR2 SVGAGI. V lost 7 bases and J lost 2, with 17 bases in between. The CDR3: CASILDQDRNYGYTF. CDR3 nucleotide sequence: TGTGCCAGCATCCTAGATCAGGATAGGAACTATGGCTACACCTTC.

The chain is built from TRBV7-9 and TRBJ1-2; D not certain. V was cut by 1 base and J by 2 bases, with 8 bases left in between. The germline CDR1 and CDR2 sequences are SEHNR and FQNEAQ (reference sequence). There are 14 residues in the CDR3. The CDR3 DNA follows: TGTGCCAGCAGCTTAGGGGAGGAAAACTATGGCTACACCTTC. This sequence encodes CASSLGEENYGYTF.

The chain uses TRBV30 and TRBJ1-2, with D possibly being TRBD1 (6 bases). The V and J ends lost 0 bases and 6 bases respectively, with 20 bases between them. Germline V CDR1 and CDR2: GTSNPN, SVGIG (reference sequence). This CDR3 has 16 residues. CDR3 loop: CAWSVRGNRARDGYTF. CDR3 sequence (DNA): TGTGCCTGGAGTGTACGGGGCAACAGGGCGCGGGATGGCTACACCTTC.

CDR3 sequence: CASSPRTSGSHEQYF. CDR3 in DNA: TGTGCCAGCTCACCACGGACTAGCGGGAGCCACGAGCAGTACTTC. The chain links TRBV18 to TRBJ2-7; 13 nucleotides agree with TRBD2. Germline CDR1 KGHSH, CDR2 LQKENI. V shed 1 base and J 5 bases; nucleotides not matched to a gene: 2. The CDR3 runs 15 residues.

The count of this clone is one. The chain joins TRBV12-3 or TRBV12-4 to TRBJ1-2; 9 nucleotides align to TRBD1. This CDR3 has 13 residues. Losses at the gene ends were 5 bases for V and 7 bases for J; bases not matched to a gene: 5. The CDR3 nucleotides are TGTGCCAGCAGTACACAGGGGGCGGGTGGCTACACCTTC. This encodes CASSTQGAGGYTF.

The gene calls are TRBV6-5 and TRBJ1-5; 11 bases map to TRBD1. The CDR3 totals 15 residues. Germline lookup yields CDR1 MNHEY and CDR2 SVGAGI. The J segment lost 6 bases and the V segment lost 6 bases, leaving 7 bases of the junction unmatched. CDR3: CASRRTGGSLQPQHF. CDR3 DNA sequence: TGTGCCAGCAGAAGGACAGGGGGCTCTCTTCAGCCCCAGCATTTT.

The V and J genes are TRBV5-1 and TRBJ1-2; 11 bases line up with TRBD1. The CDR3 loop spans 15 amino acids. The V gene's germline CDR1 is SGHRS and CDR2 YFSETQ. After removal of 6 bases from V and 6 bases from J, the junction contained 10 bases not matched to a gene. CDR3 sequence: CASTLEGQGGHGYTF. The CDR3 DNA follows: TGCGCCAGCACGCTCGAGGGACAGGGGGGACATGGCTACACCTTC.

This rearrangement joins TRBV7-3 to TRBJ1-3; D gene uncertain. Trimming cost V 5 bases and J 2 bases, with 7 bases left between them. This CDR3 is built from 13 residues. CDR1 is SGHTA, CDR2 FQGTGA, per germline. The CDR3 DNA is TGTGCCAGCAGCCCCCAGCCTGGAAACACCATATATTTT. Amino acids: CASSPQPGNTIYF.

This clone was counted many times. V usage is TRBV9 and J usage is TRBJ2-7; 10 positions match TRBD1. Germline CDR1 is SGDLS and CDR2 is YYNGEE. This CDR3 comprises 16 residues. The J segment lost 6 bases and the V segment lost 4 bases, leaving 13 bases of the junction unmatched. CDR3 bases: TGTGCCAGCAGCTCCAGCACCGGGACAGGGGCAACCGAGCAGTACTTC. Its protein product is CASSSSTGTGATEQYF.

The chain is built from TRBV6-5 and TRBJ2-7; D perhaps matches TRBD1 (6 bases). CDR1 is MNHEY and CDR2 is SVGAGI in the germline V gene. Trimming stripped 6 bases from V and 2 bases from J, with 11 bases between. CDR3 length: 13 amino acids. Here the CDR3 DNA reads TGTGCCAGCAGCCGGGACACAACCTACGAGCAGTACGTC. Translated: CASSRDTTYEQYV.

The chain carries TRBV4-2 and TRBJ1-3; TRBD1 matches at 8 bases. The length of the CDR3 is 14 residues. Trimming removed 1 base from V and 7 bases from J; junction bases left unmatched: 3. Germline values: CDR1 LGHNA, CDR2 YNFKEQ. The CDR3 reads CASSQGTGQNTIYF. The CDR3 region has the DNA TGTGCCAGCAGCCAAGGGACAGGGCAGAACACCATATATTTT.

The V gene is TRBV7-9, the J gene TRBJ1-3, with a possible D match to TRBD1 (5 bases). The V gene's germline CDR1 is SEHNR and CDR2 FQNEAQ (reference sequence). CDR3 length: 16 amino acids. With 1 base removed from V and 3 bases from J, the gap between germline ends came to 13 bases. CDR3: CASSLEVRGSGNTIYF. The CDR3, as DNA: TGTGCCAGCAGCTTAGAAGTTAGGGGAAGTGGAAACACCATATATTTT.

The CDR3 coding sequence is TGCGCCAGCAGAGGGACTAGCGGGAGTAGGAATGAGCAGTTCTTC. This codes for CASRGTSGSRNEQFF. The J gene is TRBJ2-1, the V gene TRBV10-1; TRBD2 matches at 14 bases. The CDR3 has 15 amino acids. The ends lost 6 bases at V and 7 bases at J; junction bases unmatched: 5. The germline V gene encodes CDR1 WNHNN and CDR2 SYGVQD (reference sequence).

The V and J genes are TRBV3-1 (or the pseudogene TRBV3-2) and TRBJ1-1; D is unclear. Germline V gives CDR1 LGHDT, CDR2 YNNKEL (reference sequence). V dropped 3 bases and J dropped 5 bases, with 16 bases sitting between them. This CDR3 is built from 15 residues. Written as DNA, the CDR3 is TGTGCCAGCAGCCATCTCACCGGAGGGAGAACTGAAGCTTTCTTT. Translating it yields CASSHLTGGRTEAFF.

The V call is TRBV12-3 or TRBV12-4, the J call TRBJ1-2; D perhaps matches TRBD1 (6 bases). V lost 5 bases and J lost 5, with 12 bases in between. This CDR3 region has 13 residues. CDR3 loop: CASSPDSPYGYTF. The CDR3 nucleotides are TGTGCCAGCAGTCCGGACAGCCCGTATGGCTACACCTTC.

This clone was detected only a few times. The gene calls are TRBV6-4 and TRBJ1-5, with D maybe TRBD1 (5 bases). The V gene's germline CDR1 is MRHNA and CDR2 SNTAGT. V gave up 6 bases and J gave up 11 bases, with 38 bases separating them. The CDR3 is 20 amino acids. The CDR3 DNA reads TGTGCCAGCAGGGTCCGGGACGTTATTTTTAAGAGGTTTTCGCCCGTAACCCAGCATTTT. It encodes CASRVRDVIFKRFSPVTQHF.

J is TRBJ1-2 and V is TRBV24-1; 8 nucleotides align to TRBD1. With V trimmed by 9 bases and J by 3 bases, 5 bases remained unmatched. The CDR3 runs to 13 residues. Germline V gene data show CDR1 as KGHDR and CDR2 as SFDVKD. Written as DNA, the CDR3 is TGTGCCACCCAGGGGGCTGGCGACTATGGCTACACCTTC. Translating it yields CATQGAGDYGYTF.

J is TRBJ1-1 and V is TRBV28, with 11 bases that match TRBD1. This CDR3 is 15 amino acids long. The ends lost 2 bases at V and 7 bases at J; junction bases unmatched: 6. Looked up from germline, CDR1 is MDHEN and CDR2 is SYDVKM. This chain's CDR3 is CASSLMGQGVIEAFF. CDR3 sequence (DNA): TGTGCCAGCAGTTTAATGGGACAGGGGGTCATTGAAGCTTTCTTT.

The chain carries TRBV6-4 and TRBJ2-1, with 9 bases matching TRBD1. This CDR3 has 15 amino acids. Losses at the gene ends were 3 bases for V and 4 bases for J; bases not matched to a gene: 4. Per the germline V gene, CDR1 is MRHNA and CDR2 is SNTAGT. Here the CDR3 DNA reads TGTGCCAGCAGTGAGGGGACAGGGAGATACAATGAGCAGTTCTTC. This gives the protein CASSEGTGRYNEQFF.

To note about this clone: One end of the junction fails to match germline, which may point to a read error. The chain couples TRBV5-4 to TRBJ2-7; 9 bases fit TRBD2. The length of the CDR3 is 15 residues. Germline lookup yields CDR1 SGHNT and CDR2 YYREEE (reference sequence). The CDR3 DNA reads as TGTGCCAGTAGCTGGGTAGCGGGAGCTGACTACGAGCAGTACTTC. This translates into CASSWVAGADYEQYF.